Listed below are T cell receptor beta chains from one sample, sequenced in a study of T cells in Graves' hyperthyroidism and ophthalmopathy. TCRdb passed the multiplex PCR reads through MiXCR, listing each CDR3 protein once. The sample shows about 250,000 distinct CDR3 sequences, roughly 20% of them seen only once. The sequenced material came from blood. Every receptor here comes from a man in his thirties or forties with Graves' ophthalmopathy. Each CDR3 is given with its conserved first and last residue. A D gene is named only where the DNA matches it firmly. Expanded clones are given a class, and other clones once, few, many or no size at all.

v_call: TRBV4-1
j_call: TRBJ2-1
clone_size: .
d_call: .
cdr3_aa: CASSQEDPSVSYNEQFF
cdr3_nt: TGCGCCAGCAGCCAAGAGGACCCCTCCGTCTCCTACAATGAGCAGTTCTTC

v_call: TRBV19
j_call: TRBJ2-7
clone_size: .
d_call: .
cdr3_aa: CASSISADSTYEQYF
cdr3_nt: TGTGCCAGTAGTATAAGCGCGGACAGTACCTACGAGCAGTACTTC

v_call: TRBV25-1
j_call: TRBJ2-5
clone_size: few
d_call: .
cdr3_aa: CASSLHLTGRGETQYF
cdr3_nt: TGTGCCAGCAGTCTTCACCTGACGGGCCGGGGAGAGACCCAGTACTTC

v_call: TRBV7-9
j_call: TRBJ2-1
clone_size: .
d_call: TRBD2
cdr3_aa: CASSTRLAAIFFSYNEQFF
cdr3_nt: TGTGCCAGCAGCACGCGACTAGCGGCGATCTTTTTCTCCTACAATGAGCAGTTCTTC

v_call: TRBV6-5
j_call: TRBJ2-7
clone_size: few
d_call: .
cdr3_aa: CASSYSGVFYEQYF
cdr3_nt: TGTGCCAGCAGTTACTCAGGGGTCTTCTACGAGCAGTACTTC

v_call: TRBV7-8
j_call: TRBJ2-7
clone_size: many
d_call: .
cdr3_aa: CASSLARSLVYEQYF
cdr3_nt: TGTGCCAGCAGCTTAGCTAGGTCCCTGGTATACGAGCAGTACTTC

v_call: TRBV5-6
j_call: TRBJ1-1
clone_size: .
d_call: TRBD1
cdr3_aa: CASRQMDRATEAFF
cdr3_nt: TGTGCCAGCAGACAAATGGACAGGGCCACTGAAGCTTTCTTT

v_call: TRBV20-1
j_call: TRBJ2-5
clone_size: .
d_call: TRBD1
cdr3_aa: CSAKGQGAFWETQYF
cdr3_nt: TGCAGTGCAAAGGGCCAGGGGGCGTTTTGGGAGACCCAGTACTTC

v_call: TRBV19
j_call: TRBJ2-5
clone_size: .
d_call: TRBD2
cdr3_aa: CASRTSGTQETQYF
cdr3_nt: TGTGCCAGTCGGACTAGCGGGACCCAAGAGACCCAGTACTTC

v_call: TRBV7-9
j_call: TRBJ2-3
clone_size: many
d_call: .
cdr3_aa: CASSLDRGTDTQYF
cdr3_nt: TGTGCCAGCAGCTTAGACAGGGGCACAGATACGCAGTATTTT

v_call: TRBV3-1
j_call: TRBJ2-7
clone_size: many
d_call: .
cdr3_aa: CASSQDGGSYEQYF
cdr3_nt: TGTGCCAGCAGCCAAGATGGGGGCAGCTACGAGCAGTACTTC

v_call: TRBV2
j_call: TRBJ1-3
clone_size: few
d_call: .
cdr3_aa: CASSVGQGGNTIYF
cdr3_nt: TGTGCCAGCAGTGTCGGGCAGGGAGGAAACACCATATATTTT

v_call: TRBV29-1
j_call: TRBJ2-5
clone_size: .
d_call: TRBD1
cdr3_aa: CSTHGQETYQETQYF
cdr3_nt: TGCAGCACACACGGACAGGAGACGTACCAAGAGACCCAGTACTTC

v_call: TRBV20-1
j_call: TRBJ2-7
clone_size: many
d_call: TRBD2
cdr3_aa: CSATTSGRAYEQYF
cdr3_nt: TGCAGTGCTACAACTAGCGGGAGGGCCTACGAGCAGTACTTC

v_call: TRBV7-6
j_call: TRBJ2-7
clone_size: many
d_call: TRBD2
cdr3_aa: CASSLTGTGTSGIYEQYF
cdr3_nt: TGTGCCAGCAGCTTAACCGGAACGGGGACTAGCGGGATCTACGAGCAGTACTTC